Below are 16 T cell receptor beta chains sequenced from a single sample in a study of blood T cell repertoires in COVID-19. The protocol was immunoSEQ multiplex PCR, while the TCRdb copy is restricted to in-frame clones and leaves out a portion. This sample has around 260,000 clones, with about 91% found just once. The sample consisted of peripheral blood. The source of these receptors is a person between 18 and 35 years old with COVID-19, enrolled during active disease.

The table lists this clone with a count of one. The rearrangement joins TRBV19 to TRBJ2-2, with 15 bases lining up with TRBD2. Germline V gene sequence: CDR1 LNHDA, CDR2 SQIVND (reference sequence). The CDR3 is made up of 18 amino acids. V lost 7 bases and J lost 6; bases outside the gene matches: 12. CDR3 sequence (DNA): TGTGCCAGTACCGGGAGGACTAGCGGGAGGGCCGTGGCCGGGGAGCTGTTTTTT. This translates into CASTGRTSGRAVAGELFF.

The V and J genes are TRBV28 and TRBJ2-1; 13 bases align to TRBD2. J lost 2 bases, V lost 5 bases, and 12 bases had no gene match. This CDR3 comprises 19 residues. The germline V gene encodes CDR1 MDHEN and CDR2 SYDVKM. The CDR3 here is CASSGTSGRASFPYNEQFF. The CDR3 DNA is TGTGCCAGCAGTGGAACTAGCGGGAGGGCCAGTTTTCCCTACAATGAGCAGTTCTTC. Together with reference TRBV28 and TRBJ2-1, the CDR3 gives the full variable domain: DVKVTQSSRYLVKRTGEKVFLECVQDMDHENMFWYRQDPGLGLRLIYFSYDVKMKEKGDIPEGYSVSREKKERFSLILESASTNQTSMYLCASSGTSGRASFPYNEQFFGPGTRLTVL.

The chain is built from TRBV25-1 and TRBJ2-7, with D maybe TRBD1 (5 bases). CDR3 length: 15 residues. CDR1 is MGHDK and CDR2 is SYGVNS in the germline V gene. With 10 bases removed from V and 2 bases from J, the gap between germline ends came to 21 bases. CDR3 sequence: CAIPSTEFAPYEQYF. The CDR3, as DNA: TGTGCCATCCCATCGACAGAATTCGCGCCCTACGAGCAGTACTTC.

V and J are TRBV9 and TRBJ2-7, with 10 bases matching TRBD2. J lost 5 bases, V lost 3 bases, and 5 bases had no gene match. From germline, CDR1 is SGDLS and CDR2 YYNGEE. This CDR3 has 14 amino acids. The CDR3 nucleotides are TGTGCCAGCAGCGAAGCGGGAGGGCTCAACGAGCAGTACTTC. Its protein is CASSEAGGLNEQYF.

The rearrangement joins TRBV4-1 to TRBJ1-3, with a tentative D call TRBD1 (5 bases). CDR1 is MGHRA, CDR2 YSYEKL, per germline. Trimming removed 4 bases at V and 1 base at J, with 11 bases between. This CDR3 is built from 15 residues. The CDR3 nucleotides are TGCGCCAGCAGCCCAAGGACAACTTCTGGAAACACCATATATTTT. Its translation: CASSPRTTSGNTIYF.

This chain joins TRBV30 and TRBJ1-2; D is uncertain. This CDR3 is built from 13 residues. The germline CDR1 and CDR2 sequences are GTSNPN and SVGIG (reference sequence). V shed 4 bases and J shed 3 bases, with 12 bases lying between them. The chain's CDR3 is CAWNPGGYYGYTF. The CDR3 DNA reads TGTGCCTGGAACCCCGGAGGGTACTATGGCTACACCTTC.

In its sample, this clone was seen once. This rearrangement joins TRBV3-1 (or the pseudogene TRBV3-2) to TRBJ2-3, with 8 positions matching TRBD2. Trimming removed 1 base from V and 6 bases from J; junction bases left unmatched: 9. Per the germline V gene, CDR1 is LGHDT and CDR2 is YNNKEL (reference sequence). The length of the CDR3 is 16 residues. Written as DNA, the CDR3 is TGTGCCAGCAGCCAAGTCGGACTAGCCCGGCGGGATACGCAGTATTTT. It codes for CASSQVGLARRDTQYF.

The V gene is TRBV7-7, the J gene TRBJ2-7; D gene uncertain. The V end lost 5 bases, the J end lost 0 bases, and 17 bases lay between the germline ends. The CDR3 totals 16 residues. From germline, CDR1 is SSHAT and CDR2 FNYEAQ (reference sequence). CDR3 in DNA: TGTGCCAGCAGCCCCCGCCGTTTCACTACCTCCTACGAGCAGTACTTC. It translates to CASSPRRFTTSYEQYF.

The rearrangement links TRBV5-6 to TRBJ2-7, with D possibly TRBD1 on 5 matching bases. CDR3 size: 13 residues. Germline V gene lookup returns CDR1 SGHDT and CDR2 YYEEEE. Between the trimmed V and J ends, which lost 2 bases and 0 bases, there was a span of 6 bases. This chain's CDR3 is CASSFQGSYEQYF. The CDR3 DNA is TGTGCCAGCAGCTTTCAGGGCTCCTACGAGCAGTACTTC.

The J gene is TRBJ1-1, the V gene TRBV5-1; 8 nucleotides match TRBD1. This CDR3 has 16 amino acids. The trim removed 3 bases at V and 1 base at J, leaving 8 bases unmatched. Germline V gene data show CDR1 as SGHRS and CDR2 as YFSETQ. CDR3 loop: CASSSGQGPSNTEAFF. As DNA, the CDR3 is TGCGCCAGCAGCTCCGGACAGGGCCCATCGAACACTGAAGCTTTCTTT.

This chain links TRBV13 with TRBJ2-3; 8 positions match TRBD1. The CDR3 consists of 16 residues. J lost 0 bases, V lost 3 bases, and 5 bases had no gene match. Germline V gives CDR1 PRHDT, CDR2 FYEKMQ (reference sequence). The CDR3 loop is CASSLRTGQSTDTQYF. CDR3 nucleotides: TGTGCCAGCAGCTTGCGGACAGGGCAGAGCACAGATACGCAGTATTTT.

J is TRBJ1-2 and V is TRBV13; 9 bases agree with TRBD1. Germline assignment: CDR1 PRHDT and CDR2 FYEKMQ (reference sequence). The CDR3 is made up of 15 amino acids. J gave up 4 bases and V 0 bases, and 3 bases lay outside the gene matches. CDR3 amino acids: CASSLGPGQGYGYTF. In nucleotides, the CDR3 is TGTGCCAGCAGCTTAGGCCCGGGACAGGGCTATGGCTACACCTTC. Full variable domain (outside the CDR3, taken from reference TRBV13 and TRBJ1-2): AAGVIQSPRHLIKEKRETATLKCYPIPRHDTVYWYQQGPGQDPQFLISFYEKMQSDKGSIPDRFSAQQFSDYHSELNMSSLELGDSALYFCASSLGPGQGYGYTFGSGTRLTVV.

The chain couples TRBV5-6 to TRBJ2-1; 8 nucleotides line up with TRBD1. In germline, CDR1 is SGHDT, CDR2 YYEEEE. This CDR3 spans 15 amino acids. Trimming took 4 bases from V and 5 from J; bases not matched to a gene: 8. The CDR3 DNA sequence: TGTGCCAGCAGCCGGGACAGGTTAATGGACAATGAGCAGTTCTTC. The encoded protein is CASSRDRLMDNEQFF.

The chain uses TRBV6-4 and TRBJ1-1, with D possibly being TRBD1 (6 bases). V lost 6 bases and J 4 bases, leaving 12 bases between the germline ends. The CDR3 covers 13 residues. Germline V gene lookup returns CDR1 MRHNA and CDR2 SNTAGT. CDR3 protein: CASSNQGSTEAFF. The CDR3 DNA reads TGTGCCAGCAGCAACCAGGGGAGCACTGAAGCTTTCTTT.

The rearrangement links TRBV27 to TRBJ2-1, with TRBD2 identical over 14 bases. This CDR3 contains 16 residues. Unmatched junction bases numbered 6, after V lost 3 bases and J lost 8 bases. Germline assignment: CDR1 MNHEY and CDR2 SMNVEV (reference sequence). In DNA, the CDR3 is TGTGCCAGCAGTTTGGGGGGACTAGCGGGAGTCTATGAGCAGTTCTTC. As protein: CASSLGGLAGVYEQFF.

The genes are TRBV12-5 and TRBJ1-1; 10 bases are a match to TRBD1. CDR3 size: 17 residues. The germline V gene has CDR1 LGHNT and CDR2 FRNRAP. Unmatched junction bases numbered 11, after V lost 3 bases and J lost 4 bases. The CDR3 spells CASGFGTGALVGTEAFF. As DNA, the CDR3 is TGTGCTAGTGGTTTTGGGACAGGGGCCCTCGTGGGCACTGAAGCTTTCTTT.